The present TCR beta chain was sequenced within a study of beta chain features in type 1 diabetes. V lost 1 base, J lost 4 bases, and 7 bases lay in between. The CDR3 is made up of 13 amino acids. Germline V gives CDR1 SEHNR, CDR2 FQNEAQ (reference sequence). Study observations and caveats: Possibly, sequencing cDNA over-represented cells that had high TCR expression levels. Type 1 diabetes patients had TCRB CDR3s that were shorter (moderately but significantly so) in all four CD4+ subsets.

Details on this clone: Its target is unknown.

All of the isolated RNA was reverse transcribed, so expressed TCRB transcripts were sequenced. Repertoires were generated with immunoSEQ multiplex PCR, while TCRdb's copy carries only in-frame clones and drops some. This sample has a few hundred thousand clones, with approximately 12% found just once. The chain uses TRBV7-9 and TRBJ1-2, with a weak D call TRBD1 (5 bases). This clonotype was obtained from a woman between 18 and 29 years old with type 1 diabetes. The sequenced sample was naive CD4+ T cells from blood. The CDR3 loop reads CASSLGDSYGYTF. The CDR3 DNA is TGTGCCAGCAGCTTAGGTGACAGCTATGGCTACACCTTC.